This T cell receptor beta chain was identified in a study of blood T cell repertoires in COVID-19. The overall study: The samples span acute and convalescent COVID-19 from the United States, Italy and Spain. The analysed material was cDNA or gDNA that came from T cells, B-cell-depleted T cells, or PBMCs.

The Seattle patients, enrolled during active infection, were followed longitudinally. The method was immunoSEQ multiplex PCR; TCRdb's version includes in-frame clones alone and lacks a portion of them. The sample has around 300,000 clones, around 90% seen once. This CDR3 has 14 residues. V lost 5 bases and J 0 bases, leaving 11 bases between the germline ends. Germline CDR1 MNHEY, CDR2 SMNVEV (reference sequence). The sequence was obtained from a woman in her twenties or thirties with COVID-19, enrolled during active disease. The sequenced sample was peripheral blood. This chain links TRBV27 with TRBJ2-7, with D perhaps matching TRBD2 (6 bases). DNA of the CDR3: TGTGCCAGCAGTAGGGACTTCTCCTCCTACGAGCAGTACTTC. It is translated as CASSRDFSSYEQYF.